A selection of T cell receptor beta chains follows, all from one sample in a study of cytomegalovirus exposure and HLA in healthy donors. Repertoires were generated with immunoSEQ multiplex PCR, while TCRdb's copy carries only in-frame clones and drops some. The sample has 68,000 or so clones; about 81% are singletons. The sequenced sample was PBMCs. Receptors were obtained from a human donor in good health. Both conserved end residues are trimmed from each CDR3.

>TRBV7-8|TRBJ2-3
ASSLGRGVATDTQY
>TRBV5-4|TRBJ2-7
ASSLVGGGSYEQY
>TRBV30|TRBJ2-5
AWSWTGQETQY
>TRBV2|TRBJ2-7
ASSDCEQY
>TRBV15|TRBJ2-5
ATWGPDRETQY
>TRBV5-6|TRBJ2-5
ASSLSPTGVQETQY
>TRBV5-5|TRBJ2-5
ASSLLAGGQETQY
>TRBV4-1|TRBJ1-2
ASSQPTGTRSYGYT
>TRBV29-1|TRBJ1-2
SVLPGQGSDYGYP
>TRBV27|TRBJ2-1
ASSFGQGKKQF
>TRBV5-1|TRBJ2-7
ASSPGQIMYEQY
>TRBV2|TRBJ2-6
ASSVAGTGANVLT
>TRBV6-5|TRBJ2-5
ASSPPGLQETQY
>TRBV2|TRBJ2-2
ASRVGGDTGELF
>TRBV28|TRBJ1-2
ASSPGVRGGYT
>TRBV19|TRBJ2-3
ASRVAATDTQY
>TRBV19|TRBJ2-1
ASSIIGVGEQF
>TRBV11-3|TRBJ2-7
ASSQGDRGLVDEQY
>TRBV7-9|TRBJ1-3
SSSLGRDTIY
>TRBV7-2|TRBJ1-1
ASSLDRGLNTEAF
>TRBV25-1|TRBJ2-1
ASSSRQGLLLDEQF
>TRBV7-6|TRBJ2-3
ASSNRGSTDTQY
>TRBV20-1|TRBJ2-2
SARFAGELF
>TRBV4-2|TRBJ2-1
ASSQGPTGREQF
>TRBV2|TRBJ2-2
ASRAGDYTGELF
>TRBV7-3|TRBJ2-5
ASSLRTSGGHQETQY
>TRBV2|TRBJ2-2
ASRENRGGGELF
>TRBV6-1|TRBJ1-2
ASSEATGTWIARVSYT
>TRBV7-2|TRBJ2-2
ASSLARAGQGELF
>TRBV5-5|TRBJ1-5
ASSLADSSNQPQH
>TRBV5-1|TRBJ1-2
ASSFQPGQRNYGYT
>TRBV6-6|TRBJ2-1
ASSHMSGVSYNEQF
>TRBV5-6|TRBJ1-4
ASSLSSFEEKLF
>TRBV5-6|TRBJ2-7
ASSQTRDTSYEQY
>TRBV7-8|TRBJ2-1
ASSSRFLYNEQF
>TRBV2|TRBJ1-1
ASRPGTYAEAF
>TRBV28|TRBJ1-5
ASSYRGQYSNQPQH
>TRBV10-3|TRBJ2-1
AISEFGQGNNEQF
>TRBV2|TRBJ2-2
ASSYDSTGELF
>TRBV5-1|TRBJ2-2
ASSSTTGGENTGELF
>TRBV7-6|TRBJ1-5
ASSPASGSNQPQH
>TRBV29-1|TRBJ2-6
SVAGSGDFSGANVLT
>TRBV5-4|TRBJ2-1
ASSLEQARYNEQF
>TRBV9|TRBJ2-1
ASSSHLAGANNEQF
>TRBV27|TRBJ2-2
ASSFRTAITGELF
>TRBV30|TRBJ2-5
AWTEGAGGVGETQY
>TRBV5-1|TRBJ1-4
ASSLEGQGGKLF
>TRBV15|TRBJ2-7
ATSSPNPVDNEQY
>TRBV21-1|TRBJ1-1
ASSKEPVTGPMNTEAF
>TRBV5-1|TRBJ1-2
ASTLTPELPNYGYT
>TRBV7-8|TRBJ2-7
ASSWNRDYEQY
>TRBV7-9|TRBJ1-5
ASSLEASQPQH
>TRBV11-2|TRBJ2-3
ASSGLGGYTSTDTQY